What follows describes a single TCR beta chain. This entry belongs to a study of blood T cells in healthy people across ages. Germline V lookup: CDR1 MDHEN, CDR2 SYDVKM. Trimming left V 0 bases short and J 3 bases short, with 11 bases between. The CDR3 spans 16 residues. It was with a sample-barcoded 5' primer and a J-beta primer mix that a second PCR of roughly 7 to 12 cycles was run. TCRdb re-derived calls from the 5' RACE reads in MiXCR, one entry per CDR3 protein. The data contain 1,500,000 or so distinct CDR3 sequences, around 59% of them singletons. This receptor was taken from a young man in good health. The sample consisted of blood. The rearrangement links TRBV28 to TRBJ2-2, with D maybe TRBD2 (5 bases). In DNA, the CDR3 is TGTGCCAGCAGTTTATGGCCTAGCCTTGACACCGGGGAGCTGTTTTTT. Its translation is CASSLWPSLDTGELFF.